These 19 T cell receptor beta chains originate from one sample sequenced in a study of shared clonotypes between healthy human individuals. Some clones are missing from TCRdb's copy, which holds only in-frame ones; the method was immunoSEQ multiplex PCR. The sample yields about 120,000 clones, around 65% seen once. The sample was memory CD8+ T cells sorted from blood. Subset: CD45RO+ cells pooled with CCR7-negative TemRA cells. These receptors were taken from a woman in her 30s in good health.

This clone was found a few times. The chain couples TRBV6-1 to TRBJ1-1, with D maybe TRBD1 (5 bases). V gave up 3 bases and J gave up 4 bases, with 9 bases separating them. Looked up from germline, CDR1 is MNHNS and CDR2 is SASEGT. This CDR3 has 13 residues. CDR3 in DNA: TGTGCCAGCAGTGACAGGGAGGCCACTGAAGCTTTCTTT. Protein sequence: CASSDREATEAFF.

This clone was picked up one time. The rearrangement uses TRBV29-1 and TRBJ2-6, with TRBD2 matching over 7 bases. This CDR3 comprises 17 residues. The V segment lost 4 bases and the J segment 1 base; nucleotides outside the gene matches: 10. Looked up from germline, CDR1 is SQVTM and CDR2 is ANQGSEA. CDR3 DNA sequence: TGCAGCGTTGTCCTGGGAGGGTTCAATTCTGGGGCCAACGTCCTGACTTTC. Protein product: CSVVLGGFNSGANVLTF.

This rearrangement joins TRBV27 to TRBJ2-1; 8 bases match TRBD2. The ends lost 2 bases at V and 10 bases at J; junction bases unmatched: 7. The CDR3 has 14 amino acids. Germline CDR1 is MNHEY and CDR2 is SMNVEV (reference sequence). The CDR3 loop reads CASSLTFGRGEQFF. DNA of the CDR3: TGTGCCAGCAGTTTAACGTTCGGGAGGGGAGAGCAGTTCTTC.

This clone has more than one count but fewer than ten. The chain has TRBV5-8 and TRBJ2-2; 10 bases are a match to TRBD2. Trimming took 2 bases from V and 6 from J; bases not matched to a gene: 10. The CDR3 sequence is 17 residues long. CDR1 and CDR2 from the germline V gene are SGHTS and YDEGEE. The CDR3, as DNA: TGTGCCAGCAGCTTCGGCCTAGCGGGAGTGTTTCCCGGGGAGCTGTTTTTT. It is translated as CASSFGLAGVFPGELFF.

This clone was seen only once. V gene TRBV16 combines with J gene TRBJ2-7; D remains unclear. Germline V gene lookup returns CDR1 KGHSY and CDR2 FQNENV. Trimming left V 1 base short and J 2 bases short, with 15 bases between. This CDR3 region has 16 residues. The CDR3 DNA sequence: TGTGCCAGCAGCCAATTGTCGTCCTCCCCACCCTACGAGCAGTACTTC. Protein: CASSQLSSSPPYEQYF.

The rearrangement joins TRBV6-8 to TRBJ1-3; D gene unclear. Germline-derived CDR1 and CDR2 are MNHGY and SAAAGT. V was cut by 5 bases and J by 8 bases, with 13 bases left in between. The CDR3 runs 13 residues. CDR3 protein: CASSGLGIDTIYF. The CDR3, as DNA: TGTGCCAGCAGTGGCCTTGGTATCGACACCATATATTTT.

This chain connects TRBV19 to TRBJ1-2; D not resolved. Germline V lookup: CDR1 LNHDA, CDR2 SQIVND (reference sequence). V lost 6 bases to trimming and J lost 2 bases, with 22 bases between them. This CDR3 has 17 residues. The CDR3 DNA is TGTGCCAGTAGAGGGCGAGGCAGATTACTTGAAAACTATGGCTACACCTTC. Protein product: CASRGRGRLLENYGYTF.

This clone was found many times. The J gene is TRBJ1-3, the V gene TRBV7-7, with TRBD1 identical over 7 bases. V dropped 1 base and J dropped 3; count of bases not matched to a gene: 9. This CDR3 spans 17 amino acids. Germline V gene data show CDR1 as SSHAT and CDR2 as FNYEAQ (reference sequence). The CDR3 protein is CASSLVCGGGDGNTIYF. The CDR3 coding sequence is TGTGCCAGCAGCTTAGTGTGTGGAGGGGGCGATGGAAACACCATATATTTT.

The chain has TRBV6-5 and TRBJ1-1, with a possible D match to TRBD1 (5 bases). This CDR3 spans 13 amino acids. Germline CDR1 is MNHEY and CDR2 is SVGAGI. V was cut by 0 bases and J by 6 bases, with 8 bases left in between. The chain's CDR3 is CASSYSRGPEAFF. DNA for the CDR3: TGTGCCAGCAGTTACTCGAGGGGCCCTGAAGCTTTCTTT.

This clone was detected only a few times. The gene calls are TRBV28 and TRBJ1-1; no firm D call. Germline V gene sequence: CDR1 MDHEN, CDR2 SYDVKM. V lost 6 bases, J lost 0 bases, and 8 bases lay in between. This CDR3 comprises 13 residues. CDR3 loop: CASRPFMNTEAFF. In nucleotides, the CDR3 is TGTGCCAGCAGACCCTTCATGAACACTGAAGCTTTCTTT.

This clone was seen ten or more times. V and J are TRBV2 and TRBJ2-6; 7 nucleotides agree with TRBD1. Per the germline V gene, CDR1 is SNHLY and CDR2 is FYNNEI. CDR3 size: 18 residues. The V gene end was trimmed by 5 bases and the J gene end by 0 bases; junction bases not matched to a gene: 10. The CDR3 region has the DNA TGTGCCAGCAGTCAACGACAGGGATTCAGCTCTGGGGCCAACGTCCTGACTTTC. This translates into CASSQRQGFSSGANVLTF.

This clone was counted many times. The CDR3 protein is CAWSRLAGGPSEQFF. The CDR3 nucleotides read TGTGCCTGGAGTAGACTAGCGGGAGGGCCAAGTGAGCAGTTCTTC. The rearrangement uses TRBV30 and TRBJ2-1; TRBD2 matches 14 bases. Germline V gene sequence: CDR1 GTSNPN, CDR2 SVGIG (reference sequence). V was clipped by 2 bases and J by 9 bases; unmatched bases: 6. The CDR3 has 15 amino acids.

This chain connects TRBV5-6 to TRBJ2-5; TRBD1 is a possible D gene (6 bases). The CDR3 is made up of 17 amino acids. V dropped 0 bases and J dropped 1 base, with 16 bases sitting between them. Germline CDR1 is SGHDT and CDR2 is YYEEEE. The CDR3 sequence is CASSLAQGTPGQETQYF. The CDR3 bases are TGTGCCAGCAGCTTGGCCCAGGGGACACCAGGCCAAGAGACCCAGTACTTC. The whole variable domain, filled in from reference TRBV5-6 and TRBJ2-5, reads DAGVTQSPTHLIKTRGQQVTLRCSPKSGHDTVSWYQQALGQGPQFIFQYYEEEERQRGNFPDRFSGHQFPNYSSELNVNALLLGDSALYLCASSLAQGTPGQETQYFGPGTRLLVL.

This chain joins TRBV11-1 and TRBJ2-1, with D possibly being TRBD2 (6 bases). Trimming took 3 bases from V and 0 from J, leaving 9 bases between them. The germline V gene encodes CDR1 SGHAT and CDR2 FQDESV (reference sequence). This CDR3 has 15 amino acids. CDR3 amino acids: CASSLLTSSYNEQFF. The CDR3 DNA follows: TGTGCCAGCAGCTTGTTGACTAGCTCCTACAATGAGCAGTTCTTC.

Many counts were recorded for this clone. This chain uses TRBV7-9 with TRBJ2-7, with 9 bases matching TRBD2. CDR3 length equals 14 residues. V lost 5 bases and J lost 2; bases outside the gene matches: 4. Germline CDR1 SEHNR, CDR2 FQNEAQ (reference sequence). CDR3 sequence: CASSRSGGPYEQYF. CDR3 DNA sequence: TGTGCCAGCAGCCGTAGCGGGGGTCCCTACGAGCAGTACTTC.

The chain employs TRBV7-2 and TRBJ2-2; TRBD2 might be the D (6 bases). V dropped 3 bases and J dropped 6 bases, with 11 bases sitting between them. The CDR3 sequence is 14 residues long. CDR1 is SGHTA and CDR2 is FQGNSA in the germline V gene. This chain's CDR3 is CASSLTSISGELFF. CDR3 DNA sequence: TGTGCCAGCAGCTTGACTAGTATTTCCGGGGAGCTGTTTTTT.

The V call is TRBV11-2, the J call TRBJ2-4, with D perhaps matching TRBD1 (6 bases). CDR1 and CDR2 (germline): SGHAT, FQNNGV. Trimming took 3 bases from V and 7 from J, leaving 10 bases between them. The CDR3 has 13 amino acids. CDR3 protein: CASSLQGINIQYF. The CDR3 DNA reads TGTGCCAGCAGCTTGCAGGGGATTAACATTCAGTACTTC. Supplemented by reference TRBV11-2 and TRBJ2-4, the full variable domain reads EAGVAQSPRYKIIEKRQSVAFWCNPISGHATLYWYQQILGQGPKLLIQFQNNGVVDDSQLPKDRFSAERLKGVDSTLKIQPAKLEDSAVYLCASSLQGINIQYFGAGTRLSVL.

This sequence joins TRBV5-4 and TRBJ1-6; perhaps TRBD1 as D (5 bases). The CDR3 is made up of 14 amino acids. V lost 9 bases and J lost 4, with 14 bases in between. Germline V gene sequence: CDR1 SGHNT, CDR2 YYREEE (reference sequence). The CDR3 DNA sequence: TGTGCCACCTATATTACAGGATATAATTCACCCCTCCACTTT. This translates into CATYITGYNSPLHF. Looking up the rest from reference TRBV5-4 and TRBJ1-6 gives the full variable domain: ETGVTQSPTHLIKTRGQQVTLRCSSQSGHNTVSWYQQALGQGPQFIFQYYREEENGRGNFPPRFSGLQFPNYSSELNVNALELDDSALYLCATYITGYNSPLHFGNGTRLTVT.

This clone was seen more than once but under ten times. V gene TRBV5-5 combines with J gene TRBJ2-7, with D unclear. The CDR3 length is 15 residues. Trimming stripped 2 bases from V and 0 bases from J, with 12 bases between. Germline V gene lookup returns CDR1 SGHKS and CDR2 YYEKEE (reference sequence). The CDR3 protein is CASSFRTDPSYEQYF. CDR3 in DNA: TGTGCCAGCAGCTTTAGGACCGACCCCTCCTACGAGCAGTACTTC.